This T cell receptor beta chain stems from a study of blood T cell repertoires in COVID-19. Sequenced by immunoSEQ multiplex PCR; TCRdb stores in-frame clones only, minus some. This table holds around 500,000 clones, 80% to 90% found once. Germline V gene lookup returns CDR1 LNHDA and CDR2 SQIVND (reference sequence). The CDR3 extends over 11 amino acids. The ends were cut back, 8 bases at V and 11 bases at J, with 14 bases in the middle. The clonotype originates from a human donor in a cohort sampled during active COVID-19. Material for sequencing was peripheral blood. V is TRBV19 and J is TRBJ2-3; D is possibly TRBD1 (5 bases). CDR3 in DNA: TGTGCCAGTTCAGGGCAGGGCGGGCAGTATTTT. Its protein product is CASSGQGGQYF.